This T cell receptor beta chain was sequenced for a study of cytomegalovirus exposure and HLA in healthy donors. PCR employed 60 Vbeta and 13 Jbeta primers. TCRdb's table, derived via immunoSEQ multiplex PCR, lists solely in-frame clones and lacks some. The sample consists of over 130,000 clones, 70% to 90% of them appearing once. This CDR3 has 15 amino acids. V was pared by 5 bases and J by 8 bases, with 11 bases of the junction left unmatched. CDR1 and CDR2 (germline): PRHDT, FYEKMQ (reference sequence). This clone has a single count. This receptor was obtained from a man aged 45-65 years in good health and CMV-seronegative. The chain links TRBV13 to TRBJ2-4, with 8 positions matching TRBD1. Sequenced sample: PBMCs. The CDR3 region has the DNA TGTGCCAGCAGCCCCCGGACAGGGCGGCAGGACATTCAGTACTTC. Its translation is CASSPRTGRQDIQYF. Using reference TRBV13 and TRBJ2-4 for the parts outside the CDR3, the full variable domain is AAGVIQSPRHLIKEKRETATLKCYPIPRHDTVYWYQQGPGQDPQFLISFYEKMQSDKGSIPDRFSAQQFSDYHSELNMSSLELGDSALYFCASSPRTGRQDIQYFGAGTRLSVL.